Below, one T cell receptor (beta chain) is given with its context. The entry originates in a study of control samples from healthy donors and cancer patients. This CDR3 comprises 14 residues. CDR1 and CDR2 from the germline V gene are LGHDT and YNNKEL (reference sequence). Deletions cut 5 bases from V and 3 bases from J, with 14 bases between. Method: immunoSEQ multiplex PCR; TCRdb's copy keeps in-frame clones and lacks some. The sample includes 75,000 to 90,000 clones, about 84% seen only once; the top ten take 2% to 2.5%. The rearrangement uses TRBV3-1 (or the pseudogene TRBV3-2) and TRBJ2-7; TRBD2 is a possible D gene (6 bases). This clonotype originated in a woman in her thirties or forties in good health. Sample: blood. In DNA form, the CDR3 reads TGTGCCAGCAGCTTTGGAGGGTTCAACTACGAGCAGTACTTC. Amino acid sequence: CASSFGGFNYEQYF.